This T cell receptor beta chain appears in the sequencing data of a study of CD8+ T cells in alopecia areata. General study points: Researchers report lesional scalp, most notably alopecia totalis/universalis, outstripped normal scalp in clonality.

Germline V gene lookup returns CDR1 MGHRA and CDR2 YSYEKL. This CDR3 has 16 amino acids. V was trimmed by 0 bases and J by 10 bases, leaving 16 bases between them. With respect to this clone: The antigen remains undetermined.

Specimens obtained from alopecia areata patients comprised lesional scalp punch biopsies and peripheral blood. Extraction and reverse transcription of RNA yielded cDNA as the sequencing template. Clones were sequenced by immunoSEQ multiplex PCR, and TCRdb holds only the in-frame ones, with some missing. Of roughly 150,000 clones listed, under 60% are singletons. The chain combines TRBV4-1 with TRBJ1-6, with no clear D. This receptor was taken from a human donor with alopecia areata. Source: CD4+ T cells sorted from blood, taken at week 0. CDR3 residues: CASSQDRGSIGSPLHF. CDR3 in DNA: TGCGCCAGCAGCCAAGATCGAGGTAGTATCGGGTCACCCCTCCACTTT.